The rows below give T cell receptor beta chains drawn from one sample of a study of OX40 agonist ivuxolimab in advanced cancers. Measured with immunoSEQ multiplex PCR; TCRdb has only the in-frame clones, and not every one. The data hold approximately 30,000 clones, with about 92% observed a single time. The sequencing used CD4+ or CD8+ T cells sorted from blood, collected in a trial of the OX40 agonist ivuxolimab. The origin of the receptors is an adult with an advanced solid tumor such as melanoma, head and neck, liver or kidney cancer. The CDR3 runs from the conserved cysteine through the conserved F or W. A D gene is named only where the DNA matches it firmly. Expanded clones get a size class; other rows say once, few or many, or leave the size out.

clone_size: NA; d_call: NA; v_call: TRBV16; j_call: TRBJ1-5; cdr3_nt: TGTGCCAGCAGCCAACCGGAGGGTAGCAATCAGCCCCAGCATTTT; cdr3_aa: CASSQPEGSNQPQHF
clone_size: NA; d_call: NA; v_call: TRBV4-2; j_call: TRBJ2-7; cdr3_nt: TGTGCCAGCAGCCAGGGCAGATACTCCTACGAGCAGTACTTC; cdr3_aa: CASSQGRYSYEQYF
clone_size: NA; d_call: NA; v_call: TRBV7-3; j_call: TRBJ2-1; cdr3_nt: TGTGCCAGCAGCTCCGGACCCACGGGTGAGCAGTTCTTC; cdr3_aa: CASSSGPTGEQFF
clone_size: NA; d_call: TRBD1; v_call: TRBV28; j_call: TRBJ1-2; cdr3_nt: TGTGCCAGCAGTGCCGGACAGGGCCGCTCTAACTATGGCTACACCTTC; cdr3_aa: CASSAGQGRSNYGYTF
clone_size: NA; d_call: NA; v_call: TRBV9; j_call: TRBJ1-1; cdr3_nt: TGTGCCAGCAGCTCCGAAGGGGCATTGTCGCACACTGAAGCTTTCTTT; cdr3_aa: CASSSEGALSHTEAFF
clone_size: NA; d_call: TRBD2; v_call: TRBV30; j_call: TRBJ2-7; cdr3_nt: TGTGCTTGGGGGGGTTCCTACGAGCAGTACTTC; cdr3_aa: CAWGGSYEQYF
clone_size: once; d_call: TRBD1; v_call: TRBV5-1; j_call: TRBJ1-1; cdr3_nt: TGCGCCAGCAGCGGCGGGGACAGGTATGTCACTGAAGCTTTCTTT; cdr3_aa: CASSGGDRYVTEAFF
clone_size: few; d_call: TRBD2; v_call: TRBV7-9; j_call: TRBJ2-1; cdr3_nt: TGTGCCAGCAGCTTCCGGCTAGCGGGAGGGCCTTCTTACAATGAGCAGTTCTTC; cdr3_aa: CASSFRLAGGPSYNEQFF
clone_size: NA; d_call: TRBD2; v_call: TRBV15; j_call: TRBJ2-5; cdr3_nt: TGTGCCACCAGCAGAACCATCCTTCGGGAGGGCCCAGAGACCCAGTACTTC; cdr3_aa: CATSRTILREGPETQYF
clone_size: NA; d_call: TRBD1; v_call: TRBV5-6; j_call: TRBJ2-7; cdr3_nt: TGTGCCAGCAGTATTCTGCGGATTTCGGGACAGATAGACTACGAGCAGTACTTC; cdr3_aa: CASSILRISGQIDYEQYF
clone_size: NA; d_call: NA; v_call: TRBV28; j_call: TRBJ1-5; cdr3_nt: TGTGCCAGCAGTTTACGGGGGAGCAATCAGCCCCAGCATTTT; cdr3_aa: CASSLRGSNQPQHF
clone_size: medium-sized; d_call: NA; v_call: TRBV4-1; j_call: TRBJ2-7; cdr3_nt: TGCGCCAGCAGCTTTTCCGGGGGCTACGAGCAGTACTTC; cdr3_aa: CASSFSGGYEQYF
clone_size: NA; d_call: TRBD2; v_call: TRBV19; j_call: TRBJ2-1; cdr3_nt: TGTGCCAGTAGTATAAGCGGGATTACGCTCTTC; cdr3_aa: CASSISGITLF
clone_size: NA; d_call: TRBD2; v_call: TRBV19; j_call: TRBJ2-5; cdr3_nt: TGTGCCAGTAGCCTAGCGGGAGGAGAGACCCAGTACTTC; cdr3_aa: CASSLAGGETQYF
clone_size: NA; d_call: TRBD2; v_call: TRBV11-2; j_call: TRBJ2-1; cdr3_nt: TGTGCCAGCAGCTCCCCTGACCCTAGCGGCAATGAGCAGTTCTTC; cdr3_aa: CASSSPDPSGNEQFF
clone_size: few; d_call: NA; v_call: TRBV4-3; j_call: TRBJ2-6; cdr3_nt: TGCGCCAGCAGCCAAGAGAGGTTGGAGGCCTACTCTGGGGCCAACGTCCTGACTTTC; cdr3_aa: CASSQERLEAYSGANVLTF
clone_size: NA; d_call: NA; v_call: TRBV10-2; j_call: TRBJ2-7; cdr3_nt: TGCGCCAGCAGTGACTACGAGCAGTACTTC; cdr3_aa: CASSDYEQYF
clone_size: NA; d_call: NA; v_call: TRBV27; j_call: TRBJ2-3; cdr3_nt: TGTGCCAGCAGTTCGTCCCACTTCAGCACAGATACGCAGTATTTT; cdr3_aa: CASSSSHFSTDTQYF
clone_size: NA; d_call: TRBD2; v_call: TRBV5-6; j_call: TRBJ2-1; cdr3_nt: TGTGCCAGCAGCTTTACTAGCGGGTCTTCCAGCTCCTACAATGAGCAGTTCTTC; cdr3_aa: CASSFTSGSSSSYNEQFF
clone_size: NA; d_call: TRBD1; v_call: TRBV6-6; j_call: TRBJ2-7; cdr3_nt: TGTGCCAGCAGTTACGGGACAGGGACATACGAGCAGTACTTC; cdr3_aa: CASSYGTGTYEQYF
clone_size: NA; d_call: TRBD2; v_call: TRBV9; j_call: TRBJ2-3; cdr3_nt: TGTGCCAGCAGCTTGGGAGGGCCCAGCACAGATACGCAGTATTTT; cdr3_aa: CASSLGGPSTDTQYF
clone_size: NA; d_call: NA; v_call: TRBV5-6; j_call: TRBJ1-5; cdr3_nt: TGTGCCAGCAGCTTTGGGTGGTCGAATCAGCCCCAGCATTTT; cdr3_aa: CASSFGWSNQPQHF